These 11 T cell receptor beta chains came from one sample sequenced in a study of siplizumab effects on memory and regulatory T cells (dated by TCRdb to the late 2010s). Receptors were amplified or captured by the immunoSEQ multiplex PCR assay. TCRdb re-hosts the immuneACCESS table, in-frame sequences only. Its copies lack some clones; in the studies checked, an unresolved V gene accounts for under half of them, and the cause for the rest is not known. Across this sample there are 99,000 or so clones, with under 95% seen only once. The ten largest clonotypes hold 0.32% of the sample. Sequencing input: CD4+ T cells sorted from blood. The receptors were sampled from a human donor in good health.

The table lists this clone with a few counts. The V and J genes are TRBV20-1 and TRBJ1-1; D is undetermined. V was cut by 3 bases and J by 4 bases, with 6 bases left in between. This CDR3 region has 11 residues. Per the germline V gene, CDR1 is DFQATT and CDR2 is SNEGSKA (reference sequence). This chain's CDR3 is CSARIGTEAFF. Written as DNA, the CDR3 is TGCAGTGCTAGGATCGGCACTGAAGCTTTCTTT.

The CDR3 loop is CAWRRPDRINTEAFF. DNA of the CDR3: TGTGCCTGGAGAAGGCCCGACAGAATTAACACTGAAGCTTTCTTT. The rearrangement links TRBV30 to TRBJ1-1; D perhaps matches TRBD1 (5 bases). The V and J ends lost 3 bases and 2 bases respectively, with 16 bases between them. This CDR3 is built from 15 residues. Per germline, CDR1 GTSNPN and CDR2 SVGIG (reference sequence).

The rearrangement links TRBV5-6 to TRBJ2-4; D uncertain. The germline gives CDR1 SGHDT, CDR2 YYEEEE. The CDR3 is made up of 13 amino acids. Trimming took off 2 bases at V and 8 bases at J, with 11 bases between the two ends. DNA of the CDR3: TGTGCCAGCAGCTTCATACGAGGTGACATTCAGTACTTC. Its translation: CASSFIRGDIQYF.

V gene TRBV30 combines with J gene TRBJ2-7; TRBD1 agrees at 12 bases. J gave up 4 bases and V 2 bases, and 9 bases lay outside the gene matches. From germline, CDR1 is GTSNPN and CDR2 SVGIG (reference sequence). This CDR3 has 16 amino acids. This chain's CDR3 is CAWSRPGDRGLYEQYF. The CDR3 DNA sequence: TGTGCCTGGAGTCGACCCGGGGACAGGGGGCTGTACGAGCAGTACTTC. Together with reference TRBV30 and TRBJ2-7, the CDR3 gives the full variable domain: SQTIHQWPATLVQPVGSPLSLECTVEGTSNPNLYWYRQAAGRGLQLLFYSVGIGQISSEVPQNLSASRPQDRQFILSSKKLLLSDSGFYLCAWSRPGDRGLYEQYFGPGTRLTVT.

V usage is TRBV30 and J usage is TRBJ2-3; no clear D gene. V was pared by 0 bases and J by 3 bases, with 4 bases between. The CDR3 covers 12 residues. Per the germline V gene, CDR1 is GTSNPN and CDR2 is SVGIG (reference sequence). CDR3 amino acids: CAWSVQTDTQYF. The CDR3 bases are TGTGCCTGGAGTGTACAGACAGATACGCAGTATTTT. Filled out from reference TRBV30 and TRBJ2-3, the complete variable domain reads SQTIHQWPATLVQPVGSPLSLECTVEGTSNPNLYWYRQAAGRGLQLLFYSVGIGQISSEVPQNLSASRPQDRQFILSSKKLLLSDSGFYLCAWSVQTDTQYFGPGTRLTVL.

CDR3 amino acids: CASSFDTTYTGELFF. CDR3 DNA sequence: TGTGCCAGCAGCTTCGACACTACATACACCGGGGAGCTGTTTTTT. The chain links TRBV5-4 to TRBJ2-2; D not certain. This CDR3 is built from 15 residues. The germline V gene encodes CDR1 SGHNT and CDR2 YYREEE (reference sequence). V lost 2 bases and J 3 bases, leaving 11 bases between the germline ends.

The gene calls are TRBV4-1 and TRBJ1-1, with D hard to call. CDR3 length: 14 residues. Trimming took off 7 bases at V and 5 bases at J, with 17 bases between the two ends. Germline lookup yields CDR1 MGHRA and CDR2 YSYEKL. CDR3 nucleotide sequence: TGCGCCAGCAAACAGCCCCTGCAACGGACTGAAGCTTTCTTT. Its protein product is CASKQPLQRTEAFF.

This clone showed up just once. The chain recombines TRBV10-3 with TRBJ1-1; no reliable D call. Germline lookup yields CDR1 ENHRY and CDR2 SYGVKD. The CDR3 consists of 14 residues. V lost 5 bases, J lost 5 bases, and 15 bases lay in between. Here the CDR3 reads CAISLDRQRTEAFF. Written as DNA, the CDR3 is TGTGCCATCAGTCTGGACCGTCAGCGGACTGAAGCTTTCTTT.

V gene TRBV2 combines with J gene TRBJ2-3, with D perhaps matching TRBD1 (5 bases). CDR1 is SNHLY, CDR2 FYNNEI, per germline. Trimming removed 6 bases at V and 4 bases at J, with 17 bases between. The CDR3 is 15 amino acids. The CDR3 DNA reads TGTGCCAGCAGATGGACACAAACAACGGCAGATACGCAGTATTTT. Its protein is CASRWTQTTADTQYF. Combining the CDR3 with reference TRBV2 and TRBJ2-3 gives the whole variable domain EPEVTQTPSHQVTQMGQEVILRCVPISNHLYFYWYRQILGQKVEFLVSFYNNEISEKSEIFDDQFSVERPDGSNFTLKIRSTKLEDSAMYFCASRWTQTTADTQYFGPGTRLTVL.

This clone was seen more than once but under ten times. The rearrangement joins TRBV14 to TRBJ2-7, with D perhaps being TRBD1 or TRBD2 (5 bases each). This CDR3 region has 16 residues. Germline assignment: CDR1 SGHDN and CDR2 FVKESK. Trimming pared 4 bases from V and 2 bases from J, leaving 18 bases between. Here the CDR3 reads CASSRDLLGSTYEQYF. The CDR3 bases are TGTGCCAGCAGCCGGGACCTACTTGGATCTACCTACGAGCAGTACTTC.

This clone was detected only once. The V and J genes are TRBV6-1 and TRBJ2-1; possibly TRBD1 or TRBD2 for D (5 bases each). The V end was cut by 5 bases, the J end by 9 bases, with 11 bases between. Germline CDR1 reads MNHNS; CDR2 reads SASEGT. This CDR3 spans 12 amino acids. The CDR3 coding sequence is TGTGCCAGCAGTACCGGGACCCGTGAGCAGTTCTTC. It translates to CASSTGTREQFF.